The present T cell receptor (beta chain) was sequenced within a study of T cell repertoires in ileal Crohn's disease. The ends were cut back, 2 bases at V and 11 bases at J, with 10 bases in the middle. The germline V gene encodes CDR1 KGHSH and CDR2 LQKENI. The CDR3 has 13 amino acids. Time point specified: neoterminal ileum biopsy at postoperative endoscopy, about 6 months after surgery. Patients were adults with ileal or ileocolonic Crohn's disease needing resection. TCRB immunosequencing input was roughly 500 nanograms of biopsy DNA per sample. Profiled with immunoSEQ multiplex PCR; TCRdb holds only in-frame clones, not every one. The sample carries around 3,100 clones, less than 90% recorded once. In this sample, this clone turned up once.

The sequence derives from an adult with Crohn's disease. This rearrangement joins TRBV18 to TRBJ1-6; tentative D call: TRBD1 (6 bases). Material: ileal tissue. CDR3 sequence (DNA): TGTGCCAGCTCACCAGGGGCAGGGGCACCCCTCCACTTT. Amino acid sequence: CASSPGAGAPLHF.